The subject of this entry is one T cell receptor (beta chain). This entry belongs to a study of blood T cell repertoires in COVID-19. Clones were read by immunoSEQ multiplex PCR, and TCRdb kept only the in-frame ones, dropping some. The data hold around 49,000 clones, with about 78% observed a single time. In germline, CDR1 is SEHNR, CDR2 FQNEAQ (reference sequence). V was trimmed by 1 base and J by 2 bases, leaving 14 bases between them. This CDR3 spans 17 amino acids. V and J are TRBV7-9 and TRBJ1-4, with D tentatively TRBD1 (6 bases). The sequence was collected from a woman aged 45-60 years with acute COVID-19. Sequences were obtained from PBMCs or T cells enriched from blood (not recorded which). For the CDR3, the DNA is TGTGCCAGCAGCTTAGGGGAGGGGGTCGGTACTAATGAAAAACTGTTTTTT. It specifies CASSLGEGVGTNEKLFF. Looking up the rest from reference TRBV7-9 and TRBJ1-4 gives the full variable domain: DTGVSQNPRHKITKRGQNVTFRCDPISEHNRLYWYRQTLGQGPEFLTYFQNEAQLEKSRLLSDRFSAERPKGSFSTLEIQRTEQGDSAMYLCASSLGEGVGTNEKLFFGSGTQLSVL.